Sequencing of this T cell receptor beta chain was carried out in a study of T cell repertoires in ileal Crohn's disease. Study results and caveats: Compared with CD4 T cells, sorted CD8 cells carried more expanded clones.

A word on this clone: Its antigen is not identified.

This CDR3 region has 19 residues. Trimming shortened V by 6 bases and J by 5 bases, and 31 bases separated the two germline ends. Time point defined: inflamed ileum from the surgical specimen. TCRdb's copy holds only in-frame clones and misses some; the assay was immunoSEQ multiplex PCR. Among about 6,600 clones listed, about 80% were seen once. The receptor was derived from an adult with Crohn's disease. This chain connects TRBV23-1 to TRBJ2-5, with D possibly matching TRBD2 (7 bases). TRBV23-1 is flagged as an ORF with uncertain function. Sequencing was carried out using ileal tissue. The CDR3: CASSPNGGRLPGDSETQYF. CDR3 coding DNA: TGCGCCAGCAGCCCGAACGGGGGGCGTCTTCCAGGAGATTCTGAGACCCAGTACTTC.